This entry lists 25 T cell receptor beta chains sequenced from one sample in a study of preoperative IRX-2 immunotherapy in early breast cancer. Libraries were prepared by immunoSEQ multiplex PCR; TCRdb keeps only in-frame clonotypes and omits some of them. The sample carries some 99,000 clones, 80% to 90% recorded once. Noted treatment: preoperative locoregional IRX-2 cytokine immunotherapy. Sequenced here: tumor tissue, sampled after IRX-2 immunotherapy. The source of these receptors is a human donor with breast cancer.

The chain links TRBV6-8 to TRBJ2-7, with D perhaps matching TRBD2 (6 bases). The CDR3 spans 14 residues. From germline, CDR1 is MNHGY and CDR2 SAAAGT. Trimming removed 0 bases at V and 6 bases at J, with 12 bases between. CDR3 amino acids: CASSYSTGRPEQYF. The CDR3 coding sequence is TGTGCCAGCAGTTACTCGACGGGGAGGCCCGAGCAGTACTTC.

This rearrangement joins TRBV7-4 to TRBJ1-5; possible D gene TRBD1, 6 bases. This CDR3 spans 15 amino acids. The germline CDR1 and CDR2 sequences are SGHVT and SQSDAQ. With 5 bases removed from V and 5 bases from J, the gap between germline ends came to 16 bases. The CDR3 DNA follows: TGTGCCAGCAGCCAACAGGGCGGGCACGATCAGCCCCAGCATTTT. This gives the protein CASSQQGGHDQPQHF. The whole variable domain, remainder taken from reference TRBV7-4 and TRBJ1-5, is GAGVSQSPRYKVAKRGRDVALRCDSISGHVTLYWYRQTLGQGSEVLTYSQSDAQRDKSGRPSGRFSAERPERSVSTLKIQRTEQGDSAVYLCASSQQGGHDQPQHFGDGTRLSIL.

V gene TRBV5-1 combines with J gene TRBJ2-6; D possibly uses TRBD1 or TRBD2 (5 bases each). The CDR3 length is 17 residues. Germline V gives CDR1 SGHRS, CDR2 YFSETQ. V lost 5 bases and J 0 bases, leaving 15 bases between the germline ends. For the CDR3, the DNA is TGCGCCAGCAGTAGGGACGGGCGGTCCTCTGGGGCCAACGTCCTGACTTTC. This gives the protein CASSRDGRSSGANVLTF. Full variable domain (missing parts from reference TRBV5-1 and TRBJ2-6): KAGVTQTPRYLIKTRGQQVTLSCSPISGHRSVSWYQQTPGQGLQFLFEYFSETQRNKGNFPGRFSGRQFSNSRSEMNVSTLELGDSALYLCASSRDGRSSGANVLTFGAGSRLTVL.

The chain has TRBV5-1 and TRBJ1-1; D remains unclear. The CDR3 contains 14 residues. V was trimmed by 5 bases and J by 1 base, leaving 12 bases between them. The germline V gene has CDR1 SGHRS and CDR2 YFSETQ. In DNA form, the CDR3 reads TGCGCCAGCAGTTTCTCGGCCGGGAACACTGAAGCTTTCTTT. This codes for CASSFSAGNTEAFF.

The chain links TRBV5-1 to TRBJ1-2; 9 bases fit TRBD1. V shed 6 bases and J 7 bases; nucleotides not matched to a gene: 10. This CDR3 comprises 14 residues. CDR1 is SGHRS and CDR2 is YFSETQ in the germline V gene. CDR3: CASNRPGQGGGYTF. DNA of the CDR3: TGCGCCAGCAACAGACCGGGACAGGGCGGTGGCTACACCTTC.

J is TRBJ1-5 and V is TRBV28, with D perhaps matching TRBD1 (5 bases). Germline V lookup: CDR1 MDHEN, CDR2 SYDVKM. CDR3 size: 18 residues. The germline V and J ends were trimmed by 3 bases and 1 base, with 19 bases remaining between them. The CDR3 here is CASSLRGGGSVSNQPQHF. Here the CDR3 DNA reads TGTGCCAGCAGTTTGCGGGGGGGAGGCAGTGTGAGCAATCAGCCCCAGCATTTT.

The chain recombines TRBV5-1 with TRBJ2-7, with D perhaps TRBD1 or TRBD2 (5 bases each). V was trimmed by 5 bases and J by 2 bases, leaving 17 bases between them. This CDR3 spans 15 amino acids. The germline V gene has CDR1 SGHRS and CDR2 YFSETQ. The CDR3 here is CASRPGRRTTYEQYF. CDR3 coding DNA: TGCGCCAGCAGACCGGGACGGCGCACAACCTACGAGCAGTACTTC.

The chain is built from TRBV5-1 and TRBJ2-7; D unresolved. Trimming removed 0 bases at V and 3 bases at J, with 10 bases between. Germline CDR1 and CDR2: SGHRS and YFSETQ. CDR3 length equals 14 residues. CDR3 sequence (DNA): TGCGCCAGCAGCTTGGCCTTAGGCTACTACGAGCAGTACTTC. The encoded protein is CASSLALGYYEQYF.

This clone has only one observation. The CDR3 sequence: CASSPQGDGYTF. CDR3 bases: TGTGCCAGCTCACCACAGGGGGATGGCTACACCTTC. The chain uses TRBV18 and TRBJ1-2, with D possibly being TRBD1 (6 bases). V was trimmed by 1 base and J by 6 bases, leaving 6 bases between them. CDR3 length: 12 amino acids. Germline values: CDR1 KGHSH, CDR2 LQKENI.

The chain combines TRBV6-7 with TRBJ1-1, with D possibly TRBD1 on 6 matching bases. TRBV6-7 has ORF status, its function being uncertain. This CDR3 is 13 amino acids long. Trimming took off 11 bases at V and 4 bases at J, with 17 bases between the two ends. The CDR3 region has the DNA TGTGCCGCCCCGCCCAGGGGAGGCACTGAAGCTTTCTTT. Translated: CAAPPRGGTEAFF.

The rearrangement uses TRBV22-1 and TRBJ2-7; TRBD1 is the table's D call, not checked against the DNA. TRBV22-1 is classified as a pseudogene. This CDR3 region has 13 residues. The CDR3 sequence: CASKTGGTYEQYF. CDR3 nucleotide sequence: TGTGCCAGCAAAACAGGGGGCACCTACGAGCAGTACTTC.

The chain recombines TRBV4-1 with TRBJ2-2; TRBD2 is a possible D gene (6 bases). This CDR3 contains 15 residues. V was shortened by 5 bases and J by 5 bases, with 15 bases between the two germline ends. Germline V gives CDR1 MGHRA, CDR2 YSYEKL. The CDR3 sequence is CASSSFRRGTGELFF. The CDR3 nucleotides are TGCGCCAGCAGCTCCTTCCGCCGGGGGACCGGGGAGCTGTTTTTT.

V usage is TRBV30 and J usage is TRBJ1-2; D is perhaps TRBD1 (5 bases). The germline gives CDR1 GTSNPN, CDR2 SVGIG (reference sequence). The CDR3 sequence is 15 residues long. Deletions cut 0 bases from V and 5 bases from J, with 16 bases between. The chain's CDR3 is CAWSVRRGWDYGYTF. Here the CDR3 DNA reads TGTGCCTGGAGTGTACGGAGGGGCTGGGATTATGGCTACACCTTC.

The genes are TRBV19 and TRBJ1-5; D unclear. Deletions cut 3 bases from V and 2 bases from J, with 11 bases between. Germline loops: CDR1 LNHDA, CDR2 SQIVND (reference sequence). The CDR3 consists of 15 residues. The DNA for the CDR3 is TGTGCCAGTAGTATTTGGGGTACCCGCAATCAGCCCCAGCATTTT. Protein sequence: CASSIWGTRNQPQHF.

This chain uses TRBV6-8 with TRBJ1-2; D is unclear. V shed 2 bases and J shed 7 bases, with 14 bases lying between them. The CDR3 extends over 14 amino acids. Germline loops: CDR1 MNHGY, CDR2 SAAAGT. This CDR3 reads CASSYSRVEGGYTF. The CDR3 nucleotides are TGTGCCAGCAGTTACAGCCGGGTGGAAGGTGGCTACACCTTC.

Here the CDR3 DNA reads TGTGCCAGCAGCCGTACAGGTGGGGGATACGAGCAGTACTTC. Translated, it gives CASSRTGGGYEQYF. This rearrangement joins TRBV7-6 to TRBJ2-7; D may match TRBD1 or TRBD2 (5 bases each). Germline V gene sequence: CDR1 SGHVS, CDR2 FNYEAQ. CDR3 length: 14 residues. The germline V and J ends were trimmed by 5 bases and 4 bases, with 15 bases remaining between them.

The CDR3 coding sequence is TGCGCCAGCAGCTCCTATAGTCGGGACAGGGGACGCGGGGAAAAACTGTTTTTT. Its translation is CASSSYSRDRGRGEKLFF. The rearrangement uses TRBV5-1 and TRBJ1-4; 10 bases map to TRBD1. The ends lost 3 bases at V and 8 bases at J; junction bases unmatched: 16. Germline V gene data show CDR1 as SGHRS and CDR2 as YFSETQ. The CDR3 runs to 18 residues.

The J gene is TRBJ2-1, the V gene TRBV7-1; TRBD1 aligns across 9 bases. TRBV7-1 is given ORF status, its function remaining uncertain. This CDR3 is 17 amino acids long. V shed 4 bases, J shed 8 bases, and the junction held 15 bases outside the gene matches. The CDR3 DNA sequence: TGTGCCAGCAGCTTACTGAGGGAGGGGACAGGGTTTCATGAGCAGTTCTTC. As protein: CASSLLREGTGFHEQFF.

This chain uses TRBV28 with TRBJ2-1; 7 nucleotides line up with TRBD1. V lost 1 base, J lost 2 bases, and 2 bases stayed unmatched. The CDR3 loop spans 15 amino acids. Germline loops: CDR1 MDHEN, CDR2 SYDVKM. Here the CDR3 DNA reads TGTGCCAGCAGTTTATCAGGACAGGCCTACAATGAGCAGTTCTTC. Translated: CASSLSGQAYNEQFF.

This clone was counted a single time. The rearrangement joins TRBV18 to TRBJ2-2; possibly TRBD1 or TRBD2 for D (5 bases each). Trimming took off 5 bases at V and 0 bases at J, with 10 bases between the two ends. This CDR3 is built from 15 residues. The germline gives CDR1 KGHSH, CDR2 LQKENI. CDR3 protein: CASSWGNTNTGELFF. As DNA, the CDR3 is TGTGCCAGCTCATGGGGGAATACGAACACCGGGGAGCTGTTTTTT.

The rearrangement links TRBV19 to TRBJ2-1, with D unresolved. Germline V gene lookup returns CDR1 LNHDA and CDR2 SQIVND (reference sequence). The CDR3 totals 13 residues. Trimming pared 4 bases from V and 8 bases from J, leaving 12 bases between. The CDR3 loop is CASSRPPMDEQFF. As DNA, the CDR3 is TGTGCCAGTAGTAGGCCCCCGATGGATGAGCAGTTCTTC.

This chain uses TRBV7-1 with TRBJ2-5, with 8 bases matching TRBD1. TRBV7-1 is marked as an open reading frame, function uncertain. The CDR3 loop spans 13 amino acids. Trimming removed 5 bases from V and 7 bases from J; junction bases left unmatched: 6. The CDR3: CASSLGQGGTQYF. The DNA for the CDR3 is TGTGCCAGCAGCCTCGGACAGGGCGGGACCCAGTACTTC.

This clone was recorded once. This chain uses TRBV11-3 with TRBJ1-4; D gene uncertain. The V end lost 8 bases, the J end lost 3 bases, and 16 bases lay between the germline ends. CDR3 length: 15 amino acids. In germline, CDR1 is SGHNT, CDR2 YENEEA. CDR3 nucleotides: TGTGCCAGCCCCTGTCCTCAAAGCCCTAATGAAAAACTGTTTTTT. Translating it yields CASPCPQSPNEKLFF.

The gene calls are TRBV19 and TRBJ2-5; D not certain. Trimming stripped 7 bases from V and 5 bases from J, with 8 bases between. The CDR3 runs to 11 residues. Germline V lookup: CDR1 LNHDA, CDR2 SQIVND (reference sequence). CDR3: CASTNRETQYF. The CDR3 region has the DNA TGTGCCAGTACAAATAGGGAGACCCAGTACTTC.

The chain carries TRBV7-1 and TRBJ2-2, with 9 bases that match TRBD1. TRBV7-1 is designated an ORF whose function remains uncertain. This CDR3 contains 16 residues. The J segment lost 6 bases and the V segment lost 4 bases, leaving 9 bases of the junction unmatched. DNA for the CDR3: TGTGCCAGCAGCTTATTGGGACAGGGATCTTCCGGGGAGCTGTTTTTT. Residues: CASSLLGQGSSGELFF.